This T cell receptor beta chain was sequenced during a study of shared clonotypes between healthy human individuals. Study results and caveats: Some naive CD4 clonotypes, around 4.9%, turned up in common across several donors. Blood alone was sampled, and tissue repertoires likely differ.

A deep-level run was used for the assay. The assay was immunoSEQ multiplex PCR, and TCRdb's table has in-frame clones only and misses some. The top ten hold approximately 1.3% of the sample, which has roughly 1 million clones, around 74% seen once. A split of CD4+ cells into CD45RA+ naive and CD45RA-negative memory subsets was performed. For this clone: Its antigen is not known.

V was shortened by 8 bases and J by 5 bases, with 18 bases between the two germline ends. Germline V CDR1 and CDR2: GTSNPN, SVGIG (reference sequence). This CDR3 spans 13 amino acids. The chain uses TRBV30 and TRBJ2-5; tentatively, D is TRBD1 or TRBD2 (5 bases each). Sequenced material: memory CD4+ T cells sorted from blood. Regarding subset: CD45RA-negative fraction. This receptor was obtained from a man between 18 and 35 years old in good health. CDR3 amino acids: CATPVFWGETQYF. The CDR3 coding sequence is TGTGCCACTCCAGTGTTTTGGGGGGAGACCCAGTACTTC.